This T cell receptor beta chain was sequenced for a study of CD8+ T cells in alopecia areata. This CDR3 is 12 amino acids long. V lost 1 base to trimming and J lost 9 bases, with 12 bases between them. Germline-derived CDR1 and CDR2 are GTSNPN and SVGIG (reference sequence). Specified treatment: oral pan-JAK inhibitor, 5-10 mg twice daily. Once RNA had been extracted, it was reverse transcribed into cDNA to act as the sequencing template. The method was immunoSEQ multiplex PCR; TCRdb's version includes in-frame clones alone and lacks a portion of them. The sample yields about 190,000 clones, roughly 60% seen once.

This receptor was taken from a human donor with alopecia areata. Source: CD4+ T cells sorted from blood, taken at week 24, from a patient treated with tofacitinib. The chain combines TRBV30 with TRBJ1-2; the D gene is possibly TRBD1 (5 bases). This CDR3 reads CAWSDSGRSYTF. CDR3 nucleotide sequence: TGTGCCTGGAGTGATTCAGGGAGAAGCTACACCTTC.